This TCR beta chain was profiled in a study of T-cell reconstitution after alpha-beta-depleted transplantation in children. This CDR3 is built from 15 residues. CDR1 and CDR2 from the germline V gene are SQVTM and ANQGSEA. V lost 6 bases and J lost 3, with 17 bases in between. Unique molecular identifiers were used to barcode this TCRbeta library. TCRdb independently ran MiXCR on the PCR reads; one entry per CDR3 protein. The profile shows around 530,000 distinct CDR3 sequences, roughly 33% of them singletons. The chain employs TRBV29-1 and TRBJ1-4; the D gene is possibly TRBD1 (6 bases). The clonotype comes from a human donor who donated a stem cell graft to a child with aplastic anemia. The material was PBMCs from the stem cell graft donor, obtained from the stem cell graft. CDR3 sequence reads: CSVRTDLSSNEKLFF. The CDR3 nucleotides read TGCAGCGTCCGGACAGACTTAAGTTCTAATGAAAAACTGTTTTTT.